This T cell receptor (beta chain) was captured in a study of cytomegalovirus exposure and HLA in healthy donors. The assay was immunoSEQ multiplex PCR, and TCRdb's table has in-frame clones only and misses some. The sample lists roughly 130,000 clones, roughly 89% occurring once. Germline V gene lookup returns CDR1 LNHNV and CDR2 YYDKDF (reference sequence). V dropped 4 bases and J dropped 4; count of bases not matched to a gene: 6. This CDR3 is built from 15 residues. V gene TRBV15 combines with J gene TRBJ2-1; 8 nucleotides line up with TRBD1. The TCR originated in a man aged 25 to 45 in good health and CMV-seronegative. The sample taken for sequencing was PBMCs. The CDR3, as DNA: TGTGCCACCAGCACGGGGGACAGGCCGTACAATGAGCAGTTCTTC. Its protein is CATSTGDRPYNEQFF.